The rows below give T cell receptor beta chains drawn from one sample of a study of T cell changes during pregnancy in multiple sclerosis. Repertoires were generated with immunoSEQ multiplex PCR, while TCRdb's copy carries only in-frame clones and drops some. The sample carries 98,000 or so clones, over 85% recorded once. This specimen was peripheral blood, taken after pregnancy. The receptors originated from a female donor with multiple sclerosis, enrolled in a pregnancy study. The CDR3 runs from the conserved cysteine through the conserved F or W. The D gene is left open where the match is weak. Clone size is given for some rows only: seen once, a few or many times, or a class if the clone is expanded.

clone_size	j_call	v_call	d_call	cdr3_nt	cdr3_aa
NA	TRBJ1-1	TRBV27	NA	TGTGCCAGCAGTTTATCGGGGCAGGCCACTGAAGCTTTCTTT	CASSLSGQATEAFF
NA	TRBJ1-4	TRBV5-8	TRBD1	TGTGCCAGCAGCCCGGGGACAGGGAGCAGCAAAAAACTGTTTTTT	CASSPGTGSSKKLFF
NA	TRBJ2-7	TRBV7-8	TRBD2	TGTGCCAGCAGCTACCTAACCGGGACTAGCGGATACGAGCAGTACTTC	CASSYLTGTSGYEQYF
NA	TRBJ1-2	TRBV5-4	TRBD1	TGTGCCAGCAGCCAGGCGGACAGGCCCCTGATCGACCCTAACTATGGCTACACCTTC	CASSQADRPLIDPNYGYTF
NA	TRBJ2-3	TRBV11-2	TRBD2	TGTGCCAGCAGCCACAAGGTCCCAGCGGGATCTAGCACAGATACGCAGTATTTT	CASSHKVPAGSSTDTQYF
NA	TRBJ1-2	TRBV28	TRBD1	TGTGCCAGCACAAGCCATCGACAGGGTAACTATGGCTACACCTTC	CASTSHRQGNYGYTF
NA	TRBJ2-1	TRBV7-3	TRBD1	TGTGCCAGCACCAGAAAAAGAGACAGGGGGCTTGTGAATGAGCAGTTCTTC	CASTRKRDRGLVNEQFF
NA	TRBJ2-7	TRBV5-6	TRBD1	TGTGCCAGCAGCTTGTGGACAGGCCCTCGTGAGCAGTACTTC	CASSLWTGPREQYF
NA	TRBJ2-1	TRBV4-2	TRBD2	TGTGCCAGCAGCCAAGACGCGGGAGGGCCGTACAATGAGCAGTTCTTC	CASSQDAGGPYNEQFF
once	TRBJ2-2	TRBV2	NA	TGTGCCAGCAGTGATCGGTATACAGGGAACACCGGGGAGCTGTTTTTT	CASSDRYTGNTGELFF
NA	TRBJ1-2	TRBV25-1	NA	TGTGCCAGCAGTGCATACTGGGGCCCGGCCTACACCTTC	CASSAYWGPAYTF
once	TRBJ2-3	TRBV9	TRBD2	TGTGCCAGCAGCGAACGGGGACTAGCGGGGCGCACAGATACGCAGTATTTT	CASSERGLAGRTDTQYF
NA	TRBJ2-1	TRBV4-2	TRBD2	TGTGCCAGCAGCCATCATACTAGCGGGAGAGCCGGTGAGCAGTTCTTC	CASSHHTSGRAGEQFF
NA	TRBJ2-7	TRBV30	NA	TGTGGCTTGGGACTCCGAAGCTCCTACGAGCAGTACTTC	CGLGLRSSYEQYF
NA	TRBJ2-7	TRBV27	TRBD2	TGTGCCAGCAGTTTATCACAGACTAGCGGGCTTTTGGGAGAGCAGTACTTC	CASSLSQTSGLLGEQYF
NA	TRBJ1-1	TRBV5-3	NA	TGTGCCAGTCTCATTAGCCTCCAGGGAGAAGCTTTCTTT	CASLISLQGEAFF
NA	TRBJ1-1	TRBV29-1	TRBD1	TGCAGCACGGGACAGAGGAACACTGAAGCTTTCTTT	CSTGQRNTEAFF
NA	TRBJ2-7	TRBV6-6	TRBD2	TGTGCCAGCACCAAACGACTAGCCTCCTACGAGCAGTACTTC	CASTKRLASYEQYF
NA	TRBJ2-7	TRBV4-2	TRBD2	TGTGCCAGCAGCCTCGTTGGGAGGGCGGGTTACGAGCAGTACTTC	CASSLVGRAGYEQYF
NA	TRBJ2-7	TRBV29-1	NA	TGCAGCGTTGTAACAGGGTCGCCCTACGAGCAGTACTTC	CSVVTGSPYEQYF
NA	TRBJ2-1	TRBV30	TRBD1	TGTGCCTGGGGGGACAGCTACAATGAGCAGTTCTTC	CAWGDSYNEQFF
NA	TRBJ2-1	TRBV7-2	TRBD2	TGTGCCAGCAGACCCTCTAGCGGGAAATTCGATGAGCAGTTCTTC	CASRPSSGKFDEQFF
once	TRBJ1-2	TRBV7-9	NA	TGTGCCAGCAGCTTAGACAGTTGGCACTACACCTTC	CASSLDSWHYTF
NA	TRBJ1-5	TRBV9	TRBD1	TGTGCCAGCAGCGTAGGAGGGGGCGCCGGGCAGCCCCAGCATTTT	CASSVGGGAGQPQHF
NA	TRBJ2-3	TRBV7-8	TRBD2	TGTGCCAGCAGCTTAGAAAGCGGGAGGGCCCCGGATACGCAGTATTTT	CASSLESGRAPDTQYF
once	TRBJ2-2	TRBV6-1	NA	TGTGCCACTCAGACAGGGAACACCGGGGAGCTGTTTTTT	CATQTGNTGELFF
NA	TRBJ2-7	TRBV5-1	NA	TGCGCCAGCAGCTTGGCCCTACAGTCCTACGAGCAGTACTTC	CASSLALQSYEQYF
NA	TRBJ2-3	TRBV10-3	NA	TGTGCCATCAGTGATAGGAGTTGGGCAGATACGCAGTATTTT	CAISDRSWADTQYF
NA	TRBJ1-1	TRBV2	NA	TGTGCCAGCAGTCTCGGGAACACTGAAGCTTTCTTT	CASSLGNTEAFF
NA	TRBJ1-4	TRBV7-8	TRBD1	TGTGCCAGCAGTCCCGGGACAGGGCCTTCAACTAATGAAAAACTGTTTTTT	CASSPGTGPSTNEKLFF
NA	TRBJ1-1	TRBV21-1	NA	TGTGCCAGCAGCACCAGGGCCTTGAACACTGAAGCTTTCTTT	CASSTRALNTEAFF
NA	TRBJ1-1	TRBV20-1	TRBD1	TGCAGTGCTACAAAGGACAGGGGAGCTTTCTTT	CSATKDRGAFF
NA	TRBJ2-1	TRBV5-4	TRBD2	TGTGCCAGCAGCTTGGGGACTAGTGACTACAATGAGCAGTTCTTC	CASSLGTSDYNEQFF